This T cell receptor (beta chain) was observed in a study of beta chain features in type 1 diabetes. Study in general: No age, gender or cell yield differences were seen between patients and healthy donors. Points from the study as a whole: The cDNA sequencing approach could over-represent high-TCR-expressing cells. PCR could preferentially amplify shorter templates, alike in patients and controls.

This clone was counted ten times or more. Antigen unknown. The entirety of the isolated RNA underwent reverse transcription, so expressed TCRB transcripts were sequenced. Assay used: immunoSEQ multiplex PCR; TCRdb lists only in-frame clones, some missing. The sample holds around 340,000 clones, approximately 8.2% seen once. The material sequenced was central memory CD4+ T cells from blood. This clonotype was obtained from a woman aged 18-30 years in good health.

The CDR3 sequence is CASSSPNFQETQYF. CDR3 in DNA: TGTGCCAGCAGCTCCCCTAATTTCCAAGAGACCCAGTACTTC. V and J are TRBV7-9 and TRBJ2-5; D gene ambiguous. V was shortened by 4 bases and J by 1 base, with 10 bases between the two germline ends. Germline V gene lookup returns CDR1 SEHNR and CDR2 FQNEAQ (reference sequence). CDR3 length: 14 amino acids.